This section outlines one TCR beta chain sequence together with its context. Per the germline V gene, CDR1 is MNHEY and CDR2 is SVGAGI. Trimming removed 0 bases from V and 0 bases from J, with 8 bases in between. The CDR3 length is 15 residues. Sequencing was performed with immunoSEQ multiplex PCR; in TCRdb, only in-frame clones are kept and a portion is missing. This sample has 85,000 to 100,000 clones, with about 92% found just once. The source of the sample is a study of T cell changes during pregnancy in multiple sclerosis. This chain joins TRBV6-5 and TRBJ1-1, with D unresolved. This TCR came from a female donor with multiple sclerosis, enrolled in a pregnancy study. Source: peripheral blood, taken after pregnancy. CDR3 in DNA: TGTGCCAGCAGTTACTCGAATCGGGTGAACACTGAAGCTTTCTTT. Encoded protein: CASSYSNRVNTEAFF.